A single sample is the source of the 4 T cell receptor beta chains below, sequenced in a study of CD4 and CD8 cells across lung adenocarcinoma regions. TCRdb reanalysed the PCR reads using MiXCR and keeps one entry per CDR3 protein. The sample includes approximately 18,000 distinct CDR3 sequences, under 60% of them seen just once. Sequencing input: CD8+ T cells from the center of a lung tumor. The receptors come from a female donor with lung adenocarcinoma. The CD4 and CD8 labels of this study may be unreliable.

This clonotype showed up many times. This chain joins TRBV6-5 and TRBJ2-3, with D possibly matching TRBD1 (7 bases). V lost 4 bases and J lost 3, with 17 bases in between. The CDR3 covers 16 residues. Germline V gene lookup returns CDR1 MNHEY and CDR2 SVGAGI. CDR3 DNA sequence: TGTGCCAGCAGTTCGGGGGCAGGGGGGAGGACAGATACGCAGTATTTT. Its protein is CASSSGAGGRTDTQYF.

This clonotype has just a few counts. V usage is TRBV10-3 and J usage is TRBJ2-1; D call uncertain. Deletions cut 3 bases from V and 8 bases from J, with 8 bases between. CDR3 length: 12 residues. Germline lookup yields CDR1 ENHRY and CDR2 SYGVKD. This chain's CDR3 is CAISEGRDEQFF. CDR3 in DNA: TGTGCCATCAGTGAAGGTAGAGATGAGCAGTTCTTC.

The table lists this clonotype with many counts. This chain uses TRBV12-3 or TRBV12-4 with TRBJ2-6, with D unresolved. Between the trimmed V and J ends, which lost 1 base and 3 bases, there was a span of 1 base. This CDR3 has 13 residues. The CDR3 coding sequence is TGTGCCAGCAGTTTAGGTGGGGCCAACGTCCTGACTTTC. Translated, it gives CASSLGGANVLTF.

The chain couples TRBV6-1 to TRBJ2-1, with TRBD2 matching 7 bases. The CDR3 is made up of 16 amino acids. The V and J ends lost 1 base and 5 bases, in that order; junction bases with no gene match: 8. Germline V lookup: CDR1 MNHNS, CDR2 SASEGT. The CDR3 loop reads CASSEDYRRENNEQFF. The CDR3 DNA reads TGTGCCAGCAGTGAAGACTACCGGCGGGAGAACAATGAGCAGTTCTTC.